The source of this TCR beta chain is a study of T-cell memory formation after mild COVID-19 (dated by TCRdb to about 2021). Broadly, across the study: TCR sequence clusters from the two donors were found to be largely donor specific. T-cell clones expanding and contracting after mild COVID-19 in a couple of donors were tracked by longitudinal TCRalpha and TCRbeta repertoire sequencing. The cohort comprised two young, previously healthy adult volunteers, one female and one male. Study-level results and caveats: The detection of some responding clones in pre-infection memory suggests that pre-existing cross-reactive memory T cells joined the SARS-CoV-2 response. Whether the second-wave clones peaking on day 37 were SARS-CoV-2 specific was not confirmed. Clones that contracted from day 15 to 85 showed balanced CD4/CD8 phenotypes, whereas a second wave of clones that expanded from day 15 to 37 leaned towards CD4+. Only a couple of mild cases were covered in the study, and larger cohorts including severe cases with pre-infection samples were considered necessary. Contracting CD4+ clones were found mainly in CM and EM memory subsets, while CD8+ clones were enriched in EMRA.

This clonotype was counted between two and nine times. Its antigen specificity is not known. It has no much larger one-base neighbor in the sample; base qualities were not kept. The germline ends are 13 bases apart after V is trimmed by 3 bases and J by 4 bases. From the cysteine up to the phenylalanine, the CDR3 has a length of 14 residues. Of the read, only the CDR3 DNA is kept; its 42 bases are in frame from base 1. The germline V gene yields LGHNA for CDR1 and YSLEER for CDR2. PBMCs were isolated by Ficoll-Paque density gradient centrifugation. These reads were obtained on an Illumina NovaSeq 6000. cDNA libraries for TCRalpha and TCRbeta were prepared by 5'RACE using constant-segment primers, with sample barcodes and unique molecular identifiers added. Trizol reagent was used to extract RNA from every sample. Library amplification was performed in two PCR steps, and a second sample barcode and Illumina TruSeq adapters were introduced in the second step. Sequencing of the libraries was done on an Illumina NovaSeq, producing 2 x 150 bp paired-end reads. The study's own analysis went as follows. With migec v1.2.7, reads were demultiplexed and then collapsed into UMI-guided consensus sequences. Using mixcr v2.1.11, UMI consensuses were aligned to TRA and TRB V and J templates and then assembled into clonotypes. Clonotypes were classified as expanded or contracted when called significant by both edgeR and NoisET, with noise models trained on biological replicates. For edgeR calls, the thresholds were a false discovery rate-adjusted p below 0.01 and a log2 fold-change of 1. As an exploratory analysis of dynamics, PCA with hierarchical clustering was applied to max-normalized trajectories of the 1000 most abundant clonotypes. Separately sequenced CD4+ and CD8+ repertoires were used to assign the CD4 or CD8 phenotype of responding clones. The public reads were reanalyzed by TCRdb: fastp trimming at Q25, MiXCR alignment, in-frame beta chains only. Each entry is one CDR3 protein sequence, shown with its most common DNA and genes. TCRdb assigned the V and J calls; the authors' analysis was not used. The sample table holds about 400,000 distinct CDR3 sequences, of which 20% to 30% were seen once. Jointly, the top ten make up roughly 14% of the sample.

The clonotype was recovered from an adult woman who had mild COVID-19 (a few samples of this study predate the infection). The sample titles of this study are shuffled in the database, so cell type and time point are left out; the donor was told from shared clones. Input material: PBMCs or a T cell subset sorted from them (not recorded which). The chain is assembled from TRBV4-3 and TRBJ2-7, and perhaps TRBD1 as D gene, on 6 matching bases. The nucleotides read TGCGCCAGCAGCCAGGCACAGGGAGCGTACGAGCAGTACTTC. This yields the protein CASSQAQGAYEQYF.